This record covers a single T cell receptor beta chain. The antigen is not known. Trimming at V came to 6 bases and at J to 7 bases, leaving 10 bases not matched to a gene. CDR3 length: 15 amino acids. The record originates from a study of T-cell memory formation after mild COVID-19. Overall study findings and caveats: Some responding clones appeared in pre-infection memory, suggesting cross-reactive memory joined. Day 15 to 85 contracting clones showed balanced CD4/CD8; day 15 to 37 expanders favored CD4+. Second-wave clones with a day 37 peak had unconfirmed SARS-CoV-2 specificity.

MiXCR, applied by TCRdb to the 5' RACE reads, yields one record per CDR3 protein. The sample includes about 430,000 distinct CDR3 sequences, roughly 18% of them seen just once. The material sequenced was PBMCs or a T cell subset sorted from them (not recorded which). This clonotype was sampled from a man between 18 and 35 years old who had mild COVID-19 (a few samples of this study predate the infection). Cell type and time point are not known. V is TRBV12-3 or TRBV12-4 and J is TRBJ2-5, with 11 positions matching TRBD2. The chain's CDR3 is CASRLAGGDPRTQYF. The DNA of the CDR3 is TGTGCCAGCAGGCTAGCGGGGGGCGACCCCAGGACCCAGTACTTC.